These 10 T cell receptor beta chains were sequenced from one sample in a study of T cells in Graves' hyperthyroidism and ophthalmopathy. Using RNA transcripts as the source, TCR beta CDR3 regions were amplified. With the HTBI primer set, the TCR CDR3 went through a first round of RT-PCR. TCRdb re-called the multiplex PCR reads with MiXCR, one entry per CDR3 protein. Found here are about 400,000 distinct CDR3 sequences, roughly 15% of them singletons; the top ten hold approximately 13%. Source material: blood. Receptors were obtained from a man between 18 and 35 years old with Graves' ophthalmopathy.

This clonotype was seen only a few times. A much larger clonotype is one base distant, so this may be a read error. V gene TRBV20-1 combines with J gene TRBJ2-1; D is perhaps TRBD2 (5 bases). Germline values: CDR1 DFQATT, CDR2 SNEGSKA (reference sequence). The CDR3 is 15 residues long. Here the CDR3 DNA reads TGCAATGCTGTAAACGCAGAGGGCTCCTACAATGAGCAGTTCTTC. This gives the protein CNAVNAEGSYNEQFF.

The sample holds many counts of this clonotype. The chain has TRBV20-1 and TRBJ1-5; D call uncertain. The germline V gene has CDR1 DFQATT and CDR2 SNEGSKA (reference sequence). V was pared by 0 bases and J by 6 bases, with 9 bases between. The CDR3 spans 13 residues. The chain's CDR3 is CSARDPGAQPQHF. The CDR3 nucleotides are TGCAGTGCTAGAGATCCAGGAGCTCAGCCCCAGCATTTT.

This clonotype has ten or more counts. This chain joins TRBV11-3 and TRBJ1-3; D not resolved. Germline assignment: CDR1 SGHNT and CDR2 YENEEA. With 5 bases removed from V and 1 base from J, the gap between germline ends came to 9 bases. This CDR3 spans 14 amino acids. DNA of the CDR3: TGTGCCAGCAGCCCTATCGGGTCTGGAAACACCATATATTTT. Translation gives CASSPIGSGNTIYF.

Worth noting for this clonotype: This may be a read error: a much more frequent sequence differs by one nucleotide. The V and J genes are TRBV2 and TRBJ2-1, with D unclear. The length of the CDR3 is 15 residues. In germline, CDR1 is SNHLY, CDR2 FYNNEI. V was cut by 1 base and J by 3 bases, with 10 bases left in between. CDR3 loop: CASSEGRPGYNEQFF. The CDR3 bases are TGTGCCAGCAGTGAAGGGCGCCCTGGCTACAATGAGCAGTTCTTC. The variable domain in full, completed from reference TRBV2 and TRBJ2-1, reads EPEVTQTPSHQVTQMGQEVILRCVPISNHLYFYWYRQILGQKVEFLVSFYNNEISEKSEIFDDQFSVERPDGSNFTLKIRSTKLEDSAMYFCASSEGRPGYNEQFFGPGTRLTVL.

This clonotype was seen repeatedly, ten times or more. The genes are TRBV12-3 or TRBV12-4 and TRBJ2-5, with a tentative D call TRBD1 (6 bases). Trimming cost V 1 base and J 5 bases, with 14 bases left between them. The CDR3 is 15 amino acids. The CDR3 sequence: CASSLGTGHGETQYF. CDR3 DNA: TGTGCCAGCAGTTTAGGTACGGGACATGGCGAGACCCAGTACTTC.

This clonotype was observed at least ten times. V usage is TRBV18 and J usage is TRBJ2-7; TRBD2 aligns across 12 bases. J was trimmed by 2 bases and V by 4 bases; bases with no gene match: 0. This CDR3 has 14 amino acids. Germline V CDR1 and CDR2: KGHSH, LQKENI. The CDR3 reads CASSRLAGAYEQYF. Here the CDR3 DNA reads TGTGCCAGCTCACGACTAGCGGGAGCCTACGAGCAGTACTTC.

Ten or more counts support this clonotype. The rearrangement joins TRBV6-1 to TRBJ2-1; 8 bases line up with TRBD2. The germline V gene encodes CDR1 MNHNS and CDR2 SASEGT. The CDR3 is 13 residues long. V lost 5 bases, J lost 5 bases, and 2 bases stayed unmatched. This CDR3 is CASSREGHNEQFF. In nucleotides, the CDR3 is TGTGCCAGCAGTCGGGAGGGCCACAATGAGCAGTTCTTC.

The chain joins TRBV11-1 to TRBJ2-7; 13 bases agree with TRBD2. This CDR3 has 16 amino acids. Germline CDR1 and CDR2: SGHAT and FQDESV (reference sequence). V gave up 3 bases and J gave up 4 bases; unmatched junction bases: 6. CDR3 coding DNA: TGTGCCAGCAGCTTGGAGACTAGCGGGGGGTGGTACGAGCAGTACTTC. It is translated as CASSLETSGGWYEQYF.

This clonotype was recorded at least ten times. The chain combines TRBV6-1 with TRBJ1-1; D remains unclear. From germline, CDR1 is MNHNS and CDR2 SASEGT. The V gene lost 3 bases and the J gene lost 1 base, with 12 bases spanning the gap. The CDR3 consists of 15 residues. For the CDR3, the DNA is TGTGCCAGCAGTGATTGGTTGGGAGGGAACACTGAAGCTTTCTTT. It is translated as CASSDWLGGNTEAFF.

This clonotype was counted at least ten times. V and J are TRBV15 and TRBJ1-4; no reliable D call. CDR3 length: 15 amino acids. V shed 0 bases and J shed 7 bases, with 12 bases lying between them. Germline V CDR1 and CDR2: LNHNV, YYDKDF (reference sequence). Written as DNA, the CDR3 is TGTGCCACCAGCAGAGATGGGCAGTCAATTGAAAAACTGTTTTTT. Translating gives CATSRDGQSIEKLFF. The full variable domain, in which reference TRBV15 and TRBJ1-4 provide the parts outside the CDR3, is DAMVIQNPRYQVTQFGKPVTLSCSQTLNHNVMYWYQQKSSQAPKLLFHYYDKDFNNEADTPDNFQSRRPNTSFCFLDIRSPGLGDTAMYLCATSRDGQSIEKLFFGSGTQLSVL.